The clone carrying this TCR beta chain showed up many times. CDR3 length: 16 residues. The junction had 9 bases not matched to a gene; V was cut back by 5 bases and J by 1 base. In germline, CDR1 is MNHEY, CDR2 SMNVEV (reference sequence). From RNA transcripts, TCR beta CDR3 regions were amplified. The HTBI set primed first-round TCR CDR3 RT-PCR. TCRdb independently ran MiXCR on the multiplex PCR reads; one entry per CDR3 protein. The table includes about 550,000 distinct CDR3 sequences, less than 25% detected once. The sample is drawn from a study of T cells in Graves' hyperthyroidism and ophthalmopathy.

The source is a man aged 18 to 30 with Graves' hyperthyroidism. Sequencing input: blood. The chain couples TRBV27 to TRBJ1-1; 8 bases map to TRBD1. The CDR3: CASSKSGTGENTEAFF. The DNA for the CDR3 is TGTGCCAGCAGTAAATCCGGGACAGGAGAGAACACTGAAGCTTTCTTT.